The sequence of this T cell receptor (beta chain) was determined in a study of OX40 agonist ivuxolimab in advanced cancers. Sequenced by immunoSEQ multiplex PCR; TCRdb stores in-frame clones only, minus some. The profile shows tens of thousands of clones, roughly 90% of them singletons. This clone appeared a few times. CDR1 and CDR2 from the germline V gene are ENHRY and SYGVKD. V was shortened by 2 bases and J by 0 bases, with 5 bases between the two germline ends. This CDR3 contains 14 residues. Sample: CD4+ or CD8+ T cells sorted from blood, taken in a trial of the OX40 agonist ivuxolimab. This clonotype originated in an adult with an advanced solid tumor such as melanoma, head and neck, liver or kidney cancer. The rearrangement uses TRBV10-3 and TRBJ1-5, with D uncertain. CDR3 sequence reads: CAISETVSNQPQHF. CDR3 nucleotides: TGTGCCATCAGTGAGACAGTTAGCAATCAGCCCCAGCATTTT.